This T cell receptor beta chain was obtained from a study of T-cell memory formation after mild COVID-19. Study-wide context: TCR clusters showed largely donor specificity.

Each CDR3 protein gets one entry after TCRdb re-called the 5' RACE reads with MiXCR. The sample holds about 130,000 distinct CDR3 sequences, approximately 26% seen once. Study results and caveats: Clones which contracted sat mainly in CM and EM if CD4+, and in EMRA if CD8+.

V lost 3 bases and J 3 bases, leaving 21 bases between the germline ends. The CDR3 consists of 17 residues. In regard to this clonotype: Its target is not known.

This sequence was found in an adult woman who had mild COVID-19 (a few samples of this study predate the infection). Cell type and time point are not known. The sample comprised PBMCs or a T cell subset sorted from them (not recorded which). The rearrangement joins TRBV12-3 or TRBV12-4 to TRBJ2-7; possible D gene TRBD1, 5 bases. The CDR3 DNA reads TGTGCCAGCAGTTTCTGGGGCGGTTGGACAACACACTACGAGCAGTACTTC. This codes for CASSFWGGWTTHYEQYF.